This record looks at one T cell receptor beta chain sequence and its context. Its specificity is not known. This sample is part of a study of lymphopenia after photon versus proton radiotherapy. Study-level points and caveats: After lymphocyte nadir, photon-treated repertoires showed oligoclonal expansion, especially CD8+ Temra.

Assay: immunoSEQ multiplex PCR; the TCRdb copy retains only in-frame clones and omits some. The profile shows 20,000 to 30,000 clones, 82% of them singletons. V shed 4 bases and J 6 bases; nucleotides not matched to a gene: 10. CDR3 length: 15 amino acids. The germline V gene has CDR1 SGHTA and CDR2 FQGNSA. The clonotype was recovered from a woman in her sixties or seventies with pancreatic cancer. The source was peripheral blood, collected from a patient treated with proton-based radiotherapy. The chain uses TRBV7-2 and TRBJ2-5, with 8 positions matching TRBD2. The CDR3 reads CASSSGGTRAKTQYF. CDR3 sequence (DNA): TGTGCCAGCAGCTCGGGCGGGACTAGGGCTAAGACCCAGTACTTC.